A selection of T cell receptor beta chains follows, all from one sample in a study of OX40 agonist ivuxolimab in advanced cancers. TCRdb's table, derived via immunoSEQ multiplex PCR, lists solely in-frame clones and lacks some. Of about 90,000 clones in the sample, around 89% were seen once. Here the sequenced sample was CD4+ or CD8+ T cells sorted from blood, taken in a trial of the OX40 agonist ivuxolimab. These receptors came from an adult with an advanced solid tumor such as melanoma, head and neck, liver or kidney cancer. The CDR3 runs from the conserved cysteine through the conserved F or W. The D gene is left open where the match is weak. A row's size may be missing; if present it is once, few, many or a size class.

cdr3_aa cdr3_nt j_call v_call d_call clone_size
CASRGQGAGYGYTF TGTGCCAGCAGGGGCCAGGGGGCTGGGTATGGCTACACCTTC TRBJ1-2 TRBV7-9 TRBD1 NA
CASSFGQGYYGYTF TGTGCCAGCAGCTTTGGACAGGGATACTACGGCTACACCTTC TRBJ1-2 TRBV13 TRBD1 NA
CASSPTGGGSPLHF TGTGCCAGCAGTCCCACAGGAGGGGGGTCACCCCTCCACTTT TRBJ1-6 TRBV6-5 NA NA
CASSPPPDLAKNIQYF TGTGCCAGCTCACCACCGCCAGACTTAGCCAAAAACATTCAGTACTTC TRBJ2-4 TRBV18 NA NA
CASRDGLGGRATNEKLFF TGCGCCAGCAGGGACGGACTCGGAGGCCGTGCAACTAATGAAAAACTGTTTTTT TRBJ1-4 TRBV10-2 NA few
CASRGGGETQYF TGTGCCAGCCGTGGGGGCGGGGAGACCCAGTACTTC TRBJ2-5 TRBV7-2 NA NA
CASSSGGVGRTTYEQYF TGTGCCAGCAGCTCGGGAGGGGTCGGGAGGACGACCTACGAGCAGTACTTC TRBJ2-7 TRBV11-2 TRBD2 NA
CASSIGTAYEAFF TGTGCCAGTAGTATAGGGACAGCCTATGAAGCTTTCTTT TRBJ1-1 TRBV19 NA NA
CASSLAGQLYSNQPQHF TGTGCCAGCAGCTTAGCGGGACAGCTATATAGCAATCAGCCCCAGCATTTT TRBJ1-5 TRBV7-8 TRBD1 NA
CASGLVLTGRDDTEAFF TGTGCTAGTGGTTTGGTTCTGACAGGGAGGGATGACACTGAAGCTTTCTTT TRBJ1-1 TRBV12-5 TRBD1 NA
CASSLQGAGVYEQYF TGTGCCAGCAGCTTACAGGGGGCGGGAGTCTACGAGCAGTACTTC TRBJ2-7 TRBV7-6 NA NA
CASSLARPSTDTQYF TGTGCCAGCAGCTTGGCTAGACCGAGCACAGATACGCAGTATTTT TRBJ2-3 TRBV5-4 NA NA
CASSQEASGASYEQYF TGCGCCAGCAGCCAAGAGGCCAGCGGGGCTTCCTACGAGCAGTACTTC TRBJ2-7 TRBV4-1 TRBD2 once
CASSLNTDAYEQYF TGTGCCAGCAGCTTAAATACAGATGCCTACGAGCAGTACTTC TRBJ2-7 TRBV11-3 NA NA
CASSPLGRSPEQFF TGTGCCAGCAGCCCTCTCGGGAGATCCCCTGAGCAGTTCTTC TRBJ2-1 TRBV7-3 NA NA
CASSYLGHRTDTQYF TGTGCCAGCAGTTACTTGGGACACCGCACAGATACGCAGTATTTT TRBJ2-3 TRBV6-6 NA once
CASSEVADSYEQYF TGTGCCAGCTCAGAAGTAGCGGACTCCTACGAGCAGTACTTC TRBJ2-7 TRBV18 NA NA
CSVDIGGNTIYF TGCAGCGTTGACATTGGCGGAAACACCATATATTTT TRBJ1-3 TRBV29-1 NA NA
CAWSDGGGGNEQFF TGTGCCTGGAGTGATGGCGGGGGGGGAAATGAGCAGTTCTTC TRBJ2-1 TRBV30 TRBD2 NA
CASSLAGPRGEQYF TGTGCCAGCAGCTTAGCGGGACCCCGGGGGGAGCAGTACTTC TRBJ2-7 TRBV7-2 NA NA